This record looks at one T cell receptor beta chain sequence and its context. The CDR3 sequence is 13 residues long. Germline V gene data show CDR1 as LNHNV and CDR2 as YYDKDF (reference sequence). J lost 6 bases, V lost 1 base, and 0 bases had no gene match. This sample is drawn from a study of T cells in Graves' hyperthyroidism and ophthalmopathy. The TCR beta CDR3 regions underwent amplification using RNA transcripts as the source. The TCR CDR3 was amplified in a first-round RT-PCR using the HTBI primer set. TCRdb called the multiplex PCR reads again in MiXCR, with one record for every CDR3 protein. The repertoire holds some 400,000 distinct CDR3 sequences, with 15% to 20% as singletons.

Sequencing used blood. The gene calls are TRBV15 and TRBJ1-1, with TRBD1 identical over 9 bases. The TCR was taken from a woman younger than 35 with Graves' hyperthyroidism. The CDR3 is CATSRGQGAEAFF. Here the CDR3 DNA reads TGTGCCACCAGCAGAGGACAGGGGGCTGAAGCTTTCTTT.